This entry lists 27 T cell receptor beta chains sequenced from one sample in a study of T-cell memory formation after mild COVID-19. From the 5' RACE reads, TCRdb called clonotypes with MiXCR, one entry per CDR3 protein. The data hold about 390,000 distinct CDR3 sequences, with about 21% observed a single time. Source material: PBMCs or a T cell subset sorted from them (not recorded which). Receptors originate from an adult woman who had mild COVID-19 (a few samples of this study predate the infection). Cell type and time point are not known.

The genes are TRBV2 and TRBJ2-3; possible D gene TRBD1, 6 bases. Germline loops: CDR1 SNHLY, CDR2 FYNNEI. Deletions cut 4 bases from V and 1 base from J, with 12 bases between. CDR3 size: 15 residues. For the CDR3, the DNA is TGTGCCAGCAGTGCTCGACAGGTTCGCACAGATACGCAGTATTTT. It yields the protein CASSARQVRTDTQYF.

This CDR3 reads CASRSGTKTPDTQYF. The CDR3 DNA reads as TGTGCCAGCCGAAGCGGGACAAAGACTCCAGATACGCAGTATTTT. The chain couples TRBV7-2 to TRBJ2-3; perhaps TRBD2 as D (7 bases). V dropped 8 bases and J dropped 4 bases, with 19 bases sitting between them. CDR1 is SGHTA and CDR2 is FQGNSA in the germline V gene. The CDR3 is 15 residues long. The variable domain in full, with the rest retrieved from reference TRBV7-2 and TRBJ2-3, is GAGVSQSPSNKVTEKGKDVELRCDPISGHTALYWYRQSLGQGLEFLIYFQGNSAPDKSGLPSDRFSAERTGGSVSTLTIQRTQQEDSAVYLCASRSGTKTPDTQYFGPGTRLTVL.

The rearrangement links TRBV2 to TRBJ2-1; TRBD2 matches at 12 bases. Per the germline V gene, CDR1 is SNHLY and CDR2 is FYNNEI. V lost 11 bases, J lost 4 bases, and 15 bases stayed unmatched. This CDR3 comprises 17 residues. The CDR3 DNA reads TGTGCCTACGGTATTGCCCTGACTAGCGGGGGATACAATGAGCAGTTCTTC. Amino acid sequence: CAYGIALTSGGYNEQFF.

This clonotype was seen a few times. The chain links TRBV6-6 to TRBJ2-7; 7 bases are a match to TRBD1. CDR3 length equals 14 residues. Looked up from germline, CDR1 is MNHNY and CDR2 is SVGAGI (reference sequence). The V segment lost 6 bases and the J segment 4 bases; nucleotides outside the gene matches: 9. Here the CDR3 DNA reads TGTGCCAGCAGAATACGGGACAGTGGGTACGAGCAGTACTTC. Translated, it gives CASRIRDSGYEQYF.

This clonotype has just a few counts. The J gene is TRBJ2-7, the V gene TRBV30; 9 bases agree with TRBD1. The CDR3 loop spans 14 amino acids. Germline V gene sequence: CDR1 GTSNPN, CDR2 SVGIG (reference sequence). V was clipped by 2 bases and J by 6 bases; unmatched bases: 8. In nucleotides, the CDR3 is TGTGCCTGGAGTTTGGGACAGGGAGCGGTCGAGCAGTACTTC. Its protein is CAWSLGQGAVEQYF.

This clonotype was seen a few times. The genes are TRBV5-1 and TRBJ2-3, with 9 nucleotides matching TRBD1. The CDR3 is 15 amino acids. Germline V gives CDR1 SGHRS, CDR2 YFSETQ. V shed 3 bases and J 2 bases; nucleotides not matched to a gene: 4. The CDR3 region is CASSWTGDYTDTQYF. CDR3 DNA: TGCGCCAGCAGCTGGACAGGGGACTACACAGATACGCAGTATTTT.

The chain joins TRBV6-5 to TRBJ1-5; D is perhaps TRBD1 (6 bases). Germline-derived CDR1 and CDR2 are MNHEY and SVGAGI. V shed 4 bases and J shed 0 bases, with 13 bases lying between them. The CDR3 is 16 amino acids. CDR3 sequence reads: CASSLGGGYSNQPQHF. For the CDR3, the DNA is TGTGCCAGCAGTTTAGGGGGGGGATATAGCAATCAGCCCCAGCATTTT.

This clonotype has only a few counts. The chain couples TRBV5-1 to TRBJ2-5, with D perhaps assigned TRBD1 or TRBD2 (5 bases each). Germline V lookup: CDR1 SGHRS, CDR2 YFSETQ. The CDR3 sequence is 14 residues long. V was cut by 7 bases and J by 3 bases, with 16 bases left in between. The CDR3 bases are TGCGCCAGCGATACCGGGACGGCAAAAGAGACCCAGTACTTC. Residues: CASDTGTAKETQYF.

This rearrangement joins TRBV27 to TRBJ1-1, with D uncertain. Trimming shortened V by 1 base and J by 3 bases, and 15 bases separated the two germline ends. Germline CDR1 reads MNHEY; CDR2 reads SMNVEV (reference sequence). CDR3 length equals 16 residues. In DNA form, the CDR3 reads TGTGCCAGCAGTTTATTTGGGTCGGGTCGTCACACTGAAGCTTTCTTT. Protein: CASSLFGSGRHTEAFF.

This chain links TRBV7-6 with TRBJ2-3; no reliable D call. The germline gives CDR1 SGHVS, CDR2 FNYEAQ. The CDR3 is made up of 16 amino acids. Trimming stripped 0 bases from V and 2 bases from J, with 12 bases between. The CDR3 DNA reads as TGTGCCAGCAGCTTAGCGGGGATGTGGAACACAGATACGCAGTATTTT. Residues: CASSLAGMWNTDTQYF.

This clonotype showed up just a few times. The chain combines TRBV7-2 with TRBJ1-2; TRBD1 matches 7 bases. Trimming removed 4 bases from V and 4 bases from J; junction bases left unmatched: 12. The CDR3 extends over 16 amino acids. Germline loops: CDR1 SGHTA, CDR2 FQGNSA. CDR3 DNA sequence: TGTGCCAGCAGCTCCGGGACAGCTCGATTGACCTATGGCTACACCTTC. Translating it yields CASSSGTARLTYGYTF.

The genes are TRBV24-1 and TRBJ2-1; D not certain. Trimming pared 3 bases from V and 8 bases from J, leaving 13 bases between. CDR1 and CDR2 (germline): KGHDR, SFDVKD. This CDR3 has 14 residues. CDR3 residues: CATSDPNYMDEQFF. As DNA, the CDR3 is TGTGCCACCAGTGATCCCAATTATATGGATGAGCAGTTCTTC.

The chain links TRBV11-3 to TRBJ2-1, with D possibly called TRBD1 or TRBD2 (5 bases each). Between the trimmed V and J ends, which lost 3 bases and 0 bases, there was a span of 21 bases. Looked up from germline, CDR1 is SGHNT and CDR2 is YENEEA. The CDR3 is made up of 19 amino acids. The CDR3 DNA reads TGTGCCAGCAGCTTGGCGAAAACCGGGACCGCGAGCTCCTACAATGAGCAGTTCTTC. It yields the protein CASSLAKTGTASSYNEQFF.

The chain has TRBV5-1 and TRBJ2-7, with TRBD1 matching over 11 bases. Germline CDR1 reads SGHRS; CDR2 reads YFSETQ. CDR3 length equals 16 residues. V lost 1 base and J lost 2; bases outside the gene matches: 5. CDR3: CASSLTAGQGAYEQYF. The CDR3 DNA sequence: TGCGCCAGCAGCTTGACCGCGGGACAGGGGGCCTACGAGCAGTACTTC.

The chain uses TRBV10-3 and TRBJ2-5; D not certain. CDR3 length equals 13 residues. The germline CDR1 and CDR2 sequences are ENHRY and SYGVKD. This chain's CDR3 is CASRAVDQETQYF. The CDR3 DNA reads TGTGCTTCCCGGGCGGTGGACCAAGAGACCCAGTACTTC.

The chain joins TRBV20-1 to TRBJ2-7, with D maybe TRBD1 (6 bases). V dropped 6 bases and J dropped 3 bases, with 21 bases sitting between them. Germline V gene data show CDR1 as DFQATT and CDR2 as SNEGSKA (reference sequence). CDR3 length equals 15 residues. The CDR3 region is CSAPLDSHPLYEQYF. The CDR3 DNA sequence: TGCAGTGCCCCCCTGGACAGCCATCCCCTCTACGAGCAGTACTTC.

The CDR3 DNA follows: TGTGCCAGCAGCTTTGGGGTTGGGGCCAACGTCCTGACTTTC. It translates to CASSFGVGANVLTF. This sequence joins TRBV7-3 and TRBJ2-6; D uncertain. Germline V gene sequence: CDR1 SGHTA, CDR2 FQGTGA. V was pared by 3 bases and J by 3 bases, with 6 bases between. There are 14 residues in the CDR3.

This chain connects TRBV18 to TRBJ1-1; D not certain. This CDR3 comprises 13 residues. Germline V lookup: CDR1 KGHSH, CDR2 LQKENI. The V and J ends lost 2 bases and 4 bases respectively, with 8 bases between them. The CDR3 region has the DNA TGTGCCAGCTCACCAGAACGGGGCACTGAAGCTTTCTTT. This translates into CASSPERGTEAFF.

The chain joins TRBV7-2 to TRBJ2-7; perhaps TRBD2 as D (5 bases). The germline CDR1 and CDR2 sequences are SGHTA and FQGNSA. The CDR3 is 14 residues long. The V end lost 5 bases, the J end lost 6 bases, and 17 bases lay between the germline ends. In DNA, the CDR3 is TGTGCCAGCAGCCCGAAAGTCCTAGCTGTCGAGCAGTACTTC. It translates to CASSPKVLAVEQYF.

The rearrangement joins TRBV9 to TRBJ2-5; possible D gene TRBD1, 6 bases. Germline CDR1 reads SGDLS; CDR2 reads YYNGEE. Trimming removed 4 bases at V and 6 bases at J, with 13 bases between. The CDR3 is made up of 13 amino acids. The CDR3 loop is CASSTGQLQTQYF. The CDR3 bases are TGTGCCAGCAGCACAGGACAGTTACAGACCCAGTACTTC.

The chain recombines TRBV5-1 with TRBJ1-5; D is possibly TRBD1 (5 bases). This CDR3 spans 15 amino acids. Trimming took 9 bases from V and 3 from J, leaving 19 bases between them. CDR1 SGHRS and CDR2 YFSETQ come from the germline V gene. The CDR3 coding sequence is TGCGCCAACCCCACTGGCGGGGCCAACAATCAGCCCCAGCATTTT. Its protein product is CANPTGGANNQPQHF. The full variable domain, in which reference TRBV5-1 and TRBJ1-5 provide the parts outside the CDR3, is KAGVTQTPRYLIKTRGQQVTLSCSPISGHRSVSWYQQTPGQGLQFLFEYFSETQRNKGNFPGRFSGRQFSNSRSEMNVSTLELGDSALYLCANPTGGANNQPQHFGDGTRLSIL.

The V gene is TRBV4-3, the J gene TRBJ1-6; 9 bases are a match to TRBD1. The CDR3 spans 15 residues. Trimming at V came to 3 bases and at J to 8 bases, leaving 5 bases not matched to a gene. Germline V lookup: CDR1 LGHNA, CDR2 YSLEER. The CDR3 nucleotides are TGCGCCAGCAGCCATGGGACAGGGAGGGATTCACCCCTCCACTTT. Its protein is CASSHGTGRDSPLHF.

CDR3 protein: CASSTVLFYEQYF. CDR3 sequence (DNA): TGTGCCAGCAGTACCGTCCTCTTCTACGAGCAGTACTTC. V gene TRBV12-3 or TRBV12-4 combines with J gene TRBJ2-7; D is unresolved. V was pared by 5 bases and J by 3 bases, with 11 bases between. CDR3 length: 13 residues.

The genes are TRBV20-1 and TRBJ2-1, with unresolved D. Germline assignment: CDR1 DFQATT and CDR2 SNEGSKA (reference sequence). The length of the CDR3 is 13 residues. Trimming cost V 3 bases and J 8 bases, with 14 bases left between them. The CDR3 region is CSASIGRRHEQFF. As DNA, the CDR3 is TGCAGTGCTAGTATAGGTCGTCGCCATGAGCAGTTCTTC.

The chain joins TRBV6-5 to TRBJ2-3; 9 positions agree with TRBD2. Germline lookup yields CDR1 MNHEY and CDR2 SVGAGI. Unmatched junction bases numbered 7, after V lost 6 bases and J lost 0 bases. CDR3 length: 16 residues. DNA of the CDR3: TGTGCCAGCAGCTCCGGGACTAGCAAAAGCACAGATACGCAGTATTTT. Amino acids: CASSSGTSKSTDTQYF.

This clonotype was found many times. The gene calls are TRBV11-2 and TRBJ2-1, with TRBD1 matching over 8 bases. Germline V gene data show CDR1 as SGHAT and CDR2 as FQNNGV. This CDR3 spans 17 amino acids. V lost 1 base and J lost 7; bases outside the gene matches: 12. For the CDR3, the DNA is TGTGCCAGCAGCTTAGGAAGTGTCTGGACAGGGCAGAATGAGCAGTTCTTC. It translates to CASSLGSVWTGQNEQFF.

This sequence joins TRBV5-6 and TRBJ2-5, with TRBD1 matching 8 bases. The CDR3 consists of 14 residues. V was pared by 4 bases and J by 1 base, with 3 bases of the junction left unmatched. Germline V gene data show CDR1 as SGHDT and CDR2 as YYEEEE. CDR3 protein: CASSMGTGQETQYF. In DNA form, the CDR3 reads TGTGCCAGCAGCATGGGGACAGGCCAAGAGACCCAGTACTTC.